This section outlines one TCR beta chain sequence together with its context. This clonotype was observed a few times. Its target antigen remains unknown. Base qualities are not provided; no much larger clone lies one nucleotide away. The sample originates from a study of T cell repertoires in cytomegalovirus infection (dated by TCRdb to the late 2010s). A note on the overall study: The peptide stimulations were aimed at well-studied HLA-B-restricted epitopes as well as recently identified HLA-C-restricted CMV epitopes, whose presentation resists viral immunomodulation. The HLA type of each donor mattered for the analysis, because public TCR beta signatures pointed to carriage of CMV infection along with the matching HLA type. The investigation overall reported the following: In both this cohort and an independent approximately 370-donor cohort, the cumulative frequency of public TCR beta family members distinguished carriers of CMV infection plus the relevant HLA type. The ex vivo response was dominated by HLA-C-restricted CMV-specific TCR beta clonotypes, and the single most frequent clonotype in two of eight donors was supplied by these HLA-C-restricted clonotypes.

The germline V gene encodes CDR1 SGHKS and CDR2 YYEKEE (reference sequence). V loses 4 bases, J loses 0 bases, and the germline ends lie 11 bases apart. Taken from cysteine to phenylalanine, the CDR3 has 15 residues. Only the CDR3 region is kept as DNA, spanning 45 bases read in frame from base 1. Sequencer: Illumina HiSeq 1500. TCRdb reworked the public reads: Q25 trimming with fastp, MiXCR clone assembly, productive beta chains retained. Records with the same CDR3 protein are collapsed into one entry carrying the most frequent genes and DNA. A total of 70,000 to 85,000 distinct CDR3 sequences appear in this sample, roughly 39% of them only once. The ten largest make up about 92% of the sample. The sample's treatment or condition label, decoded: in vitro stimulation with specific CMV peptide epitopes to enrich CMV-specific T cells.

Here the chain combines TRBV5-5 and TRBJ2-1, with TRBD2 perhaps the D gene, on 5 matching bases. This clonotype was sampled from a human donor in good health (CMV status not recorded). Some clones in this sample may be carry-over from other donors' samples. The specimen was CD8+ T cells from cultured PBMCs, collected from culture after CMV antigen stimulation. The CDR3 reads CASSPDFSSYNEQFF. The DNA sequence is as follows: TGTGCCAGCAGCCCGGACTTCAGCTCCTACAATGAGCAGTTCTTC. Extended through the reference TRBV5-5 and TRBJ2-1 proteins, this CDR3 yields the full variable domain: DAGVTQSPTHLIKTRGQQVTLRCSPISGHKSVSWYQQVLGQGPQFIFQYYEKEERGRGNFPDRFSARQFPNYSSELNVNALLLGDSALYLCASSPDFSSYNEQFFGPGTRLTVL.